The rows below give T cell receptor beta chains drawn from one sample of a study of T cell responses to AZD1222 COVID-19 vaccine. Method: immunoSEQ multiplex PCR; TCRdb's copy keeps in-frame clones and lacks some. The sample shows under 150,000 clones, more than 90% of them seen only once. Here the sequenced sample was peripheral blood, taken on day 0 of AZD1222 vaccination. These receptors all come from an adult in good health. CDR3s include the opening cysteine and the closing phenylalanine or tryptophan. D genes are given only for firm matches. Not all rows give a size; the values are once, few, many and, for expanded clones, a class.

size,V,J,D,CDR3,DNA
once,TRBV20-1,TRBJ2-7,TRBD2,CSASIPLLAGDIYEQYF,TGCAGTGCTAGTATTCCCTTACTAGCGGGAGATATCTACGAGCAGTACTTC
-,TRBV5-4,TRBJ2-2,-,CASSLGLQGRGSTRELFF,TGTGCCAGCAGCTTGGGGCTACAGGGACGGGGAAGTACCCGGGAGCTGTTTTTT
-,TRBV29-1,TRBJ1-1,-,CSVVTVTEAFF,TGCAGCGTCGTGACAGTCACTGAAGCTTTCTTT
once,TRBV28,TRBJ1-4,-,CASSLNGVEDEKLFF,TGTGCCAGCAGTTTGAATGGGGTTGAGGATGAAAAACTGTTTTTT
-,TRBV6-5,TRBJ2-5,-,CASSLGLPKETQYF,TGTGCCAGCAGTTTGGGACTGCCTAAAGAGACCCAGTACTTC
-,TRBV28,TRBJ2-5,-,CASSSPTGQETQYF,TGTGCCAGCAGTTCCCCGACGGGCCAAGAGACCCAGTACTTC
once,TRBV5-4,TRBJ1-6,TRBD1,CASSLDNRGHSPLHF,TGTGCCAGCAGCTTGGACAACAGGGGGCATTCACCCCTCCACTTT
-,TRBV3-1/TRBV3-2,TRBJ2-5,TRBD2,CASSHPGTSGRAGETQYF,TGTGCCAGCAGCCATCCCGGGACTAGCGGGAGGGCCGGGGAGACCCAGTACTTC
-,TRBV11-1,TRBJ2-3,-,CASSLGLVGTDTQYF,TGTGCCAGCAGCTTAGGACTAGTGGGCACAGATACGCAGTATTTT
-,TRBV12-3/TRBV12-4,TRBJ2-3,TRBD1,CASRAGTEGQYF,TGTGCCAGCAGAGCCGGGACAGAAGGGCAGTATTTT
few,TRBV18,TRBJ2-5,TRBD1,CASSRTGTGSETQYF,TGTGCCAGCTCACGTACCGGGACAGGGTCCGAGACCCAGTACTTC
-,TRBV19,TRBJ1-5,TRBD1,CASSIRTGGNNQPQHF,TGTGCCAGTAGTATCCGGACAGGGGGTAACAATCAGCCCCAGCATTTT
-,TRBV25-1,TRBJ1-6,-,CASSERNSPLHF,TGTGCCAGCAGTGAGCGTAATTCACCCCTCCACTTT
-,TRBV7-2,TRBJ1-6,-,CASSLVTLRNSPLHF,TGTGCCAGCAGCTTAGTGACCCTGCGTAATTCACCCCTCCACTTT
-,TRBV18,TRBJ2-7,-,CASSPPTETYEQYF,TGTGCCAGCTCACCACCCACAGAGACCTACGAGCAGTACTTC
-,TRBV6-6,TRBJ1-1,-,CASRYGGYKVNTEAFF,TGTGCCAGCAGATACGGGGGTTACAAGGTGAACACTGAAGCTTTCTTT
-,TRBV6-5,TRBJ2-7,-,CASSYSSGSSYEQYF,TGTGCCAGCAGTTACTCGAGTGGGAGCTCCTACGAGCAGTACTTC
-,TRBV4-1,TRBJ1-1,-,CASSQTNREDTEAFF,TGCGCCAGCAGCCAAACTAACAGGGAGGACACTGAAGCTTTCTTT
-,TRBV5-1,TRBJ2-3,-,CASSSAGSTDTQYF,TGCGCCAGCAGCTCGGCGGGGAGCACAGATACGCAGTATTTT
-,TRBV28,TRBJ1-2,TRBD1,CASKRGRGRGYGYTF,TGTGCCAGCAAAAGGGGGAGGGGGCGCGGCTATGGCTACACCTTC